The rows below give T cell receptor beta chains drawn from one sample of a study of neoadjuvant anti-PD-1 for oral cavity cancer. The data were produced by immunoSEQ multiplex PCR, yet TCRdb's version contains in-frame clones alone and is incomplete. The repertoire includes approximately 15,000 clones, roughly two thirds of them detected once, and about 2.7% sits in the top ten. Sequenced here: PBMCs, sampled before nivolumab (anti-PD-1) treatment. These receptors came from a person aged 35-79 years with oral cavity squamous cell carcinoma. CDR3s include the opening cysteine and the closing phenylalanine or tryptophan. Each record gives: CDR3 DNA, CDR3 protein, J gene, clone size, D gene, V gene. A D gene is named only where the DNA matches it firmly. Size tells how often a clone was seen (once, few, many) or the class of an expanded clone, and some rows leave it out.

DNA: TGCGCCAGCAGCCCCGATGAGGGAACTCAGTTCTTC
CDR3: CASSPDEGTQFF
J: TRBJ2-1
size: -
D: -
V: TRBV4-1

DNA: TGTGCCAGCAGAACCGGGACTAGCGTCGATCTAGCCAAAAACATTCAGTACTTC
CDR3: CASRTGTSVDLAKNIQYF
J: TRBJ2-4
size: -
D: TRBD2
V: TRBV7-9

DNA: TGTGCCAGCAGTGAAGGCGTCTCTGGAAACACCATATATTTT
CDR3: CASSEGVSGNTIYF
J: TRBJ1-3
size: -
D: -
V: TRBV2

DNA: TGTGCCTGGAGTGTAAACGGGTATAGCACAGATACGCAGTATTTT
CDR3: CAWSVNGYSTDTQYF
J: TRBJ2-3
size: -
D: -
V: TRBV30

DNA: TGTGCCTGGACCACTCGGACTAGAGGAGAGCAGTACTTC
CDR3: CAWTTRTRGEQYF
J: TRBJ2-7
size: -
D: TRBD2
V: TRBV30

DNA: TGTGCTAGCAGCTTAGCATCGACAGGGGGGACCCAGTACTTC
CDR3: CASSLASTGGTQYF
J: TRBJ2-5
size: few
D: TRBD1
V: TRBV7-7

DNA: TGTGCCAGTAGTACACCGACTGCTCCCTATAATGGCTACACCTTC
CDR3: CASSTPTAPYNGYTF
J: TRBJ1-2
size: -
D: -
V: TRBV19

DNA: TGCGCCAGCAGCTTGGAGTCGCCCACAGATACGCAGTATTTT
CDR3: CASSLESPTDTQYF
J: TRBJ2-3
size: few
D: -
V: TRBV5-1

DNA: TGTGCCAGCAGCTCCCCGGCGCTCCACGAGCAGTACTTC
CDR3: CASSSPALHEQYF
J: TRBJ2-7
size: -
D: -
V: TRBV7-9

DNA: TGTGCCTGGACGGTTGCGAACACCGGGGAGCTGTTTTTT
CDR3: CAWTVANTGELFF
J: TRBJ2-2
size: -
D: -
V: TRBV30

DNA: TGTGCCAGTCATAGGAGGGGGCCGCTAGCCAAAAACATTCAGTACTTC
CDR3: CASHRRGPLAKNIQYF
J: TRBJ2-4
size: -
D: -
V: TRBV19

DNA: TGTGCCAGCGGTCGGCGGGACTATGGCTACACCTTC
CDR3: CASGRRDYGYTF
J: TRBJ1-2
size: -
D: -
V: TRBV6-1

DNA: TGTGCCAGCAGCAGACGGTCTCAGCCCCAGCATTTT
CDR3: CASSRRSQPQHF
J: TRBJ1-5
size: -
D: -
V: TRBV28

DNA: TGTGCCAGCAGCTTGAAAGAAAACTACGAGCAGTACTTC
CDR3: CASSLKENYEQYF
J: TRBJ2-7
size: -
D: -
V: TRBV5-5

DNA: TGCGCCAGCAGCTTGGACGGACAGGGGGCGAGTCTGTTCTTC
CDR3: CASSLDGQGASLFF
J: TRBJ2-1
size: -
D: TRBD1
V: TRBV5-1

DNA: TGTGCCAGCAGCTCCTCTCCCGGGACAGGGGCCCTTAAGACTGAAGCTTTCTTT
CDR3: CASSSSPGTGALKTEAFF
J: TRBJ1-1
size: once
D: TRBD1
V: TRBV11-2

DNA: TGTGCCAGCAGCCTGGCCGGAGGTAGTGGCACAGATACGCAGTATTTT
CDR3: CASSLAGGSGTDTQYF
J: TRBJ2-3
size: -
D: -
V: TRBV7-6

DNA: TGTGCCAGCAGTTCTCCTTCAGGGGCCGGAGAGACCCAGTACTTC
CDR3: CASSSPSGAGETQYF
J: TRBJ2-5
size: -
D: -
V: TRBV13

DNA: TGCAGCGCCTCAAAGGGGGGGACTAGTAGCTACGAGCAGTACTTC
CDR3: CSASKGGTSSYEQYF
J: TRBJ2-7
size: -
D: TRBD2
V: TRBV29-1

DNA: TGTGCCACCAGCAGAGATATCGGGGCCTGGGAGACCCAGTACTTC
CDR3: CATSRDIGAWETQYF
J: TRBJ2-5
size: -
D: -
V: TRBV15

DNA: TGTGCCAGCAGTTTGCAACAGGGGCCCAATCAGCCCCAGCATTTT
CDR3: CASSLQQGPNQPQHF
J: TRBJ1-5
size: -
D: TRBD1
V: TRBV28

DNA: TGTGCCAGCAGCTTAACGGTGGGAGGGAGAGGTGAGCAGTTCTTC
CDR3: CASSLTVGGRGEQFF
J: TRBJ2-1
size: -
D: TRBD2
V: TRBV7-3

DNA: TGCAGCGTAGCCCGGGACAGTGGCTCCTACGAGCAGTACTTC
CDR3: CSVARDSGSYEQYF
J: TRBJ2-7
size: once
D: TRBD1
V: TRBV29-1

DNA: TGTGCCAGCAGCGGCGGACAGGGGCACACTGAAGCTTTCTTT
CDR3: CASSGGQGHTEAFF
J: TRBJ1-1
size: few
D: TRBD1
V: TRBV9

DNA: TGTGCCAGCAGTGGACAGGGGCAAGAAAAACTGTTTTTT
CDR3: CASSGQGQEKLFF
J: TRBJ1-4
size: -
D: TRBD1
V: TRBV6-1

DNA: TGTGCCAGCAGTGATCGGTACAGTCAGTACTTC
CDR3: CASSDRYSQYF
J: TRBJ2-7
size: -
D: -
V: TRBV6-1

DNA: TGTGCCAGCAGGGCAGGATGGGGCTACACCTTC
CDR3: CASRAGWGYTF
J: TRBJ1-2
size: -
D: -
V: TRBV7-2

DNA: TGTGCCAGTAGTATTGGGGTCGGGGCCAACGTCCTGACTTTC
CDR3: CASSIGVGANVLTF
J: TRBJ2-6
size: few
D: -
V: TRBV19

DNA: TGTGCCAGCAAACGACAGGGGGCCGTAGTCTACGAGCAGTACTTC
CDR3: CASKRQGAVVYEQYF
J: TRBJ2-7
size: -
D: TRBD1
V: TRBV6-1

DNA: TGTGCCAGCAGCCCAGCGGGGAGAGGGGCCCACAATGAGCAGTTCTTC
CDR3: CASSPAGRGAHNEQFF
J: TRBJ2-1
size: -
D: TRBD2
V: TRBV2

DNA: TGTGCCTGGAGTCATTACACTGAAGCTTTCTTT
CDR3: CAWSHYTEAFF
J: TRBJ1-1
size: few
D: -
V: TRBV30

DNA: TGTGCCAGCAGGGCCAGTCAGTATGGCAGCTACACCTTC
CDR3: CASRASQYGSYTF
J: TRBJ1-2
size: -
D: -
V: TRBV6-1

DNA: TGTGCCAGCAGCTTCGGACAGGGTACGGGTGAAGCTTTCTTT
CDR3: CASSFGQGTGEAFF
J: TRBJ1-1
size: -
D: TRBD1
V: TRBV7-8

DNA: TGTGCCAGCAGCCGGGACTTCATTAACAATGAGCAGTTCTTC
CDR3: CASSRDFINNEQFF
J: TRBJ2-1
size: few
D: -
V: TRBV6-4

DNA: TGTGCCAGCAGTTACACCCAGGGAGAGTCGGACTATGGCTACACCTTC
CDR3: CASSYTQGESDYGYTF
J: TRBJ1-2
size: -
D: -
V: TRBV6-6

DNA: TGCGCCAGCAGTTCCGGGACTAGTGGGGTCTCCTACGAGCAGTACTTC
CDR3: CASSSGTSGVSYEQYF
J: TRBJ2-7
size: -
D: TRBD2
V: TRBV5-1

DNA: TGCGCCAGCAGCCAAGTACAGGGCGAGCGAGAGACCCAGTACTTC
CDR3: CASSQVQGERETQYF
J: TRBJ2-5
size: few
D: -
V: TRBV4-1

DNA: TGTGCCAGCAGCCGGGACAGGGGCGGGGAGCTGTTTTTT
CDR3: CASSRDRGGELFF
J: TRBJ2-2
size: -
D: TRBD1
V: TRBV6-4

DNA: TGTGCCAGCAGCTTGTTCGCTAGCGGGAGGACGAACACCGGGGAGCTGTTTTTT
CDR3: CASSLFASGRTNTGELFF
J: TRBJ2-2
size: -
D: TRBD2
V: TRBV5-6

DNA: TGTGCCAGCAGCACCAAGCGGACAGGTGATTATGGCTACACCTTC
CDR3: CASSTKRTGDYGYTF
J: TRBJ1-2
size: -
D: TRBD1
V: TRBV6-5

DNA: TGTGCCAGCAGCTTAAACGGACAGGGGCAAGAGACCCAGTACTTC
CDR3: CASSLNGQGQETQYF
J: TRBJ2-5
size: -
D: TRBD1
V: TRBV7-3

DNA: TGTGCCAGCAGTTCGACTATACAGGGGGCGAGGGGCTACACCTTC
CDR3: CASSSTIQGARGYTF
J: TRBJ1-2
size: -
D: TRBD1
V: TRBV27

DNA: TGTGCCAGCAGTGACCCTGGGGTAGTCATCTTACGGCAGTTCTTC
CDR3: CASSDPGVVILRQFF
J: TRBJ2-1
size: -
D: -
V: TRBV6-1

DNA: TGTGCCAGCAGCTTAGGGACTGGAAACACCATATATTTT
CDR3: CASSLGTGNTIYF
J: TRBJ1-3
size: few
D: -
V: TRBV7-9

DNA: TGTGCCTGGCGCCCGGAGGGGGAGACCCAGTACTTC
CDR3: CAWRPEGETQYF
J: TRBJ2-5
size: once
D: -
V: TRBV30

DNA: TGTGCCAGCAGCCCCAATACAGGGGCCCAACGATTC
CDR3: CASSPNTGAQRF
J: TRBJ2-7
size: -
D: TRBD1
V: TRBV6-6

DNA: TGTGCCAGCAGCCCCATGGGACAGAACACTGAAGCTTTCTTT
CDR3: CASSPMGQNTEAFF
J: TRBJ1-1
size: -
D: -
V: TRBV7-9

DNA: TGTGCCATCAGTGATGTCGGCGGGAGGAACTCCTACGAGCAGTACTTC
CDR3: CAISDVGGRNSYEQYF
J: TRBJ2-7
size: few
D: TRBD2
V: TRBV10-3

DNA: TGTGCCTGGAGTTATTCATCTAGGCTGGATCAGCCCCAGCATTTT
CDR3: CAWSYSSRLDQPQHF
J: TRBJ1-5
size: few
D: -
V: TRBV30

DNA: TGTGCCAGCAGTCATATAAGAGCGGGAGTGATGTACGAGCAGTACTTC
CDR3: CASSHIRAGVMYEQYF
J: TRBJ2-7
size: -
D: TRBD2
V: TRBV14

DNA: TGTGCCAGTAGTATAGAACAGGGTGGAACTGAAGCTTTCTTT
CDR3: CASSIEQGGTEAFF
J: TRBJ1-1
size: -
D: -
V: TRBV19

DNA: TGTGCCAGCAGCGACGGTGCTGGGAAGACCCAGTACTTC
CDR3: CASSDGAGKTQYF
J: TRBJ2-5
size: -
D: -
V: TRBV7-2

DNA: TGTGCCAGTAGTCAGGGGCTTCGCAATCAGCCCCAGCATTTT
CDR3: CASSQGLRNQPQHF
J: TRBJ1-5
size: -
D: -
V: TRBV19

DNA: TGTGCCAGCAGCAATGAAGAGGGAGCGAAGAACTACGAGCAGTACTTC
CDR3: CASSNEEGAKNYEQYF
J: TRBJ2-7
size: -
D: -
V: TRBV21-1

DNA: TGTGCCAGCAGCTTGCTACAGGGGGCTGAAGCTTTCTTT
CDR3: CASSLLQGAEAFF
J: TRBJ1-1
size: -
D: TRBD1
V: TRBV7-3

DNA: TGCGCCAGCAGTTCCACAATACGGACGAGCTCCTACAATGAGCAGTTCTTC
CDR3: CASSSTIRTSSYNEQFF
J: TRBJ2-1
size: -
D: -
V: TRBV5-1

DNA: TGTGCCAGCAGCCCCCCGACAGGGCTCTTGAACACTGAAGCTTTCTTT
CDR3: CASSPPTGLLNTEAFF
J: TRBJ1-1
size: -
D: TRBD1
V: TRBV11-2